This T cell receptor (beta chain) emerged from a study of blood T cell repertoires in COVID-19. Study-level background: Acute and convalescent COVID-19 samples came from the United States, Italy and Spain. In each case, the material was cDNA or gDNA derived from T cells, B-cell-depleted T cells, or PBMCs.

Source study methods: Nucleated cell number was recorded as an estimate derived from reference gene primer amplification. Repertoires were generated with immunoSEQ multiplex PCR, while TCRdb's copy carries only in-frame clones and drops some. From that table come the V and J calls and clone size; the DNA was used to work out D and trimming. The profile covers approximately 250,000 clones, with roughly 86% appearing a single time and about 8.6% taken by the ten largest. What was sequenced was peripheral blood. This sequence originates from a middle-aged man with active or convalescent COVID-19.

CDR3: CATSERESGELFF. For the CDR3, the DNA is TGTGCCACCAGCGAGAGGGAATCCGGGGAGCTGTTTTTT. The chain links TRBV24-1 to TRBJ2-2; D perhaps matches TRBD2 (5 bases). The CDR3 sequence is 13 residues long. Trimming shortened V by 7 bases and J by 6 bases, and 11 bases separated the two germline ends. Germline CDR1 reads KGHDR; CDR2 reads SFDVKD.